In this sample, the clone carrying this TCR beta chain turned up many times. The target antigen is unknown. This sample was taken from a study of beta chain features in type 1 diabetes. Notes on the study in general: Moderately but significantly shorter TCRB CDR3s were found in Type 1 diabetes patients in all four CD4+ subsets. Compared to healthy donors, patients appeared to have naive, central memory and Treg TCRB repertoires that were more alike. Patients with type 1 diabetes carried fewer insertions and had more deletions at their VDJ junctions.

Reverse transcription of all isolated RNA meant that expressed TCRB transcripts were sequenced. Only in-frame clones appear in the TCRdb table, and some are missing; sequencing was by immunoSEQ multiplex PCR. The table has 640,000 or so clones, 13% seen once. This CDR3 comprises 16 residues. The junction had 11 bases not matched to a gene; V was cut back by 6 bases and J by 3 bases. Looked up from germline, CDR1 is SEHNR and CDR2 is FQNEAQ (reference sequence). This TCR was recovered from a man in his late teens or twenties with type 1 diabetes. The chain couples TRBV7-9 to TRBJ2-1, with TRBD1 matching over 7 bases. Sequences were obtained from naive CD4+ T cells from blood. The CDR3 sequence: CASSSFIRDSYNEQFF. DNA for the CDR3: TGTGCCAGCAGTTCCTTCATCCGGGACAGCTACAATGAGCAGTTCTTC.